Sequencing of this T cell receptor (beta chain) was carried out in a study of HIV-infected patients and healthy controls. The CDR3 has 15 residues. After removal of 5 bases from V and 6 bases from J, the junction contained 11 bases not matched to a gene. TCRdb re-called the 5' RACE reads through MiXCR, storing one row per CDR3 protein. The table records about 64,000 distinct CDR3 sequences, roughly a fifth of them present only once. This rearrangement joins TRBV12-3 or TRBV12-4 to TRBJ2-7, with 9 positions matching TRBD1. The sample comprised CD4+ T cells from blood. This TCR was sampled from a human donor in good health. CDR3 bases: TGTGCCAGCAGTCCCGGACAGGGGCGACTTGTCGAGCAGTACTTC. It codes for CASSPGQGRLVEQYF.